The 8 T cell receptor beta chains listed next were all sequenced from one sample in a study of CD4 T cells in relation to SARS-CoV-2 and coronaviruses. Sequencing was performed with immunoSEQ multiplex PCR; in TCRdb, only in-frame clones are kept and a portion is missing. The sample has some 11,000 clones; over 80% are singletons. Specimen: naive CD4+ T cells from PBMCs. Subset meaning: naive CD4+ T cells isolated by negative enrichment. The receptors shown here come from an adult with COVID-19.

This clone has a single count. This chain links TRBV6-5 with TRBJ2-3; D is uncertain. The CDR3 has 15 residues. CDR1 and CDR2 from the germline V gene are MNHEY and SVGAGI. The germline V and J ends were trimmed by 9 bases and 10 bases, with 26 bases remaining between them. In nucleotides, the CDR3 is TGTGCCAGTAGATCCTTGGCGGAGTTCTCCCTGGCGCAGTATTTT. This gives the protein CASRSLAEFSLAQYF.

The CDR3 loop is CASRDPKVTPTTVYF. CDR3 DNA: TGCGCCAGCAGGGACCCAAAGGTCACCCCGACCACGGTGTATTTT. The chain carries TRBV10-1 and TRBJ2-3; D gene uncertain. CDR1 WNHNN and CDR2 SYGVQD come from the germline V gene (reference sequence). This CDR3 has 15 amino acids. Deletions cut 6 bases from V and 14 bases from J, with 27 bases between.

V gene TRBV18 combines with J gene TRBJ1-5, with D maybe TRBD1 (5 bases). Germline CDR1 KGHSH, CDR2 LQKENI. Deletions cut 1 base from V and 6 bases from J, with 13 bases between. The CDR3 covers 15 residues. CDR3 sequence: CASSPQGEGSQPQHF. The CDR3 coding sequence is TGTGCCAGCTCACCACAAGGGGAGGGTAGTCAGCCCCAGCATTTT.

The CDR3 sequence is CASSHVPGQRGNEQFF. CDR3 DNA: TGCGCCAGCAGCCACGTCCCGGGACAGAGGGGCAATGAGCAGTTCTTC. The rearrangement uses TRBV4-1 and TRBJ2-1; 7 nucleotides align to TRBD1. The CDR3 contains 16 residues. Germline V gene data show CDR1 as MGHRA and CDR2 as YSYEKL. The junction had 11 bases not matched to a gene; V was cut back by 3 bases and J by 6 bases.

The CDR3 DNA reads as TGTGCCAGCAGTTACCAGCCGGCAGGGTATGTCACTGAAGCTTTCTTT. The encoded protein is CASSYQPAGYVTEAFF. The rearrangement joins TRBV6-6 to TRBJ1-1; a possible D gene is TRBD1 (5 bases). Germline-derived CDR1 and CDR2 are MNHNY and SVGAGI (reference sequence). Trimming left V 2 bases short and J 4 bases short, with 17 bases between. The CDR3 runs 16 residues.

This clone was seen only once. This chain uses TRBV11-2 with TRBJ2-7, with D possibly being TRBD2 (7 bases). The CDR3 contains 14 residues. From germline, CDR1 is SGHAT and CDR2 FQNNGV. Trimming took 1 base from V and 4 from J, leaving 11 bases between them. The CDR3 here is CASSLVRGLYEQYF. In nucleotides, the CDR3 is TGTGCCAGCAGCTTAGTGCGGGGGCTATACGAGCAGTACTTC.

The gene calls are TRBV7-3 and TRBJ2-6, with 11 bases aligning to TRBD1. The germline V gene encodes CDR1 SGHTA and CDR2 FQGTGA. This CDR3 is built from 18 residues. Trimming at V came to 4 bases and at J to 0 bases, leaving 5 bases not matched to a gene. CDR3 in amino acids: CASSYGQGAFSGANVLTF. Written as DNA, the CDR3 is TGTGCCAGCAGCTATGGACAGGGGGCGTTCTCTGGGGCCAACGTCCTGACTTTC.

V gene TRBV10-3 combines with J gene TRBJ2-5, with D tentatively TRBD2 (6 bases). V lost 8 bases, J lost 5 bases, and 9 bases lay in between. Germline V gene data show CDR1 as ENHRY and CDR2 as SYGVKD. The CDR3 spans 11 residues. The CDR3 sequence is CAIGGMETQYF. In nucleotides, the CDR3 is TGTGCCATCGGAGGGATGGAGACCCAGTACTTC.